The clone carrying this T cell receptor beta chain appeared a few times. CDR1 and CDR2 from the germline V gene are DFQATT and SNEGSKA (reference sequence). The CDR3 has 14 residues. V lost 6 bases, J lost 4 bases, and 18 bases lay in between. This sample is part of a study of T cells in Graves' hyperthyroidism and ophthalmopathy. Template material for amplifying TCR beta CDR3 regions consisted of RNA transcripts. First-round RT-PCR with HTBI primers amplified the TCR CDR3 region. One entry per CDR3 protein results from TCRdb running MiXCR on the multiplex PCR reads. The sample yields roughly 350,000 distinct CDR3 sequences, approximately 13% seen once.

The specimen sequenced was blood. The clonotype originates from a woman in her thirties or forties with Graves' ophthalmopathy. The gene calls are TRBV20-1 and TRBJ1-1; D gene unclear. The CDR3: CSATIEGAGTEAFF. Written as DNA, the CDR3 is TGCAGTGCGACAATAGAAGGAGCTGGCACTGAAGCTTTCTTT.